This T cell receptor beta chain was observed in a study of cytomegalovirus exposure and HLA in healthy donors. General study results and limits: While the bulk of TCR sequences proved rare, some public TCRs turned up in many donors. Indistinguishable V segments such as TRBV6-2 and TRBV6-3 were excluded.

CDR1 and CDR2 from the germline V gene are SGDLS and YYNGEE. This CDR3 contains 16 residues. Trimming left V 1 base short and J 6 bases short, with 19 bases between. On this clone: Its specificity is not known.

The PCR contained 60 Vbeta and 13 Jbeta primers. The protocol was immunoSEQ multiplex PCR, while the TCRdb copy is restricted to in-frame clones and leaves out a portion. This sample has 150,000 to 200,000 clones, with around three quarters found just once. The chain combines TRBV9 with TRBJ1-2; maybe TRBD1 (6 bases). The specimen sequenced was PBMCs. This TCR was sampled from a woman between 25 and 40 years old in good health and CMV-seronegative. CDR3 sequence reads: CASSVSYAGGADGYTF. As DNA, the CDR3 is TGTGCCAGCAGCGTAAGCTACGCGGGGGGCGCGGATGGCTACACCTTC.